This is a list of T cell receptor beta chains from one sample in a study of vaccination and CD4 T cells after COVID-19. MiXCR was run by TCRdb on the PCR reads, yielding one entry per CDR3 protein. The table shows some 14,000 distinct CDR3 sequences, with approximately 35% occurring only once. No antigen has been identified for these receptors. Sequences were obtained from cultured CD4+ T cells from blood. The receptors originated from a human donor with COVID-19. Each CDR3 is given with its conserved first and last residue. D genes are given only for firm matches. Part of the rows lack a size; the others show once, few, many or a class for expanded clones.

-	TRBJ1-4	TRBV5-1	TRBD1	TGCGCCAGCAGCTCTACCGGGACAGGGGAGGGGAAACTGTTTTTT	CASSSTGTGEGKLFF
-	TRBJ1-6	TRBV5-4	TRBD1	TGTGCCAGCAGTCAGGACAGGGTTAATTCACCCCTCCACTTT	CASSQDRVNSPLHF
-	TRBJ1-1	TRBV5-1	-	TGCGCCAGCAGGACGGGGGCGAACACTGAAGCTTTCTTT	CASRTGANTEAFF
few	TRBJ2-2	TRBV6-1	TRBD2	TGTGCCAGCAGTGTAGCGGGGGGGCCTAACGGGGAGCTGTTTTTT	CASSVAGGPNGELFF
few	TRBJ1-3	TRBV6-5	-	TGTGCCAGCAGTTTTGGAGACAGAACTGGAAACACCATATATTTT	CASSFGDRTGNTIYF
few	TRBJ2-7	TRBV20-1	-	TGCAGTGCTAGCGGGTTCAACTACGAGCAGTACTTC	CSASGFNYEQYF
-	TRBJ1-3	TRBV11-2	TRBD1	TGTGCCAGCACAACGGGACAGACCTCTGGAAACACCATATATTTT	CASTTGQTSGNTIYF
-	TRBJ1-5	TRBV27	-	TGTGCCAGCAGGGCAGGGCCCTATAGCAATCAGCCCCAGCATTTT	CASRAGPYSNQPQHF
few	TRBJ2-3	TRBV7-2	-	TGTGCCAGCAGCTTACAGCGGTCGAGCACAGATACGCAGTATTTT	CASSLQRSSTDTQYF
few	TRBJ1-1	TRBV27	TRBD1	TGTGCCAGCAGTTTCGACGCCGCTTCTGACAGGGAGGAAGGGAACACTGAAGCTTTCTTT	CASSFDAASDREEGNTEAFF
few	TRBJ1-2	TRBV20-1	TRBD1	TGCAGTGCTACAATGGGACAGTCAAACTATGGCTACACCTTC	CSATMGQSNYGYTF
few	TRBJ1-5	TRBV21-1	-	TGTGCCAGCAGTAAGGGTAGAGGGACAGGGGCCTCCATTAGGCATCAGCCCCAGCATTTT	CASSKGRGTGASIRHQPQHF
-	TRBJ2-3	TRBV6-2/TRBV6-3	TRBD2	TGTGCCAGCAGTCTGGGTCTAGCGGGGGCTAGCACAGATACGCAGTATTTT	CASSLGLAGASTDTQYF
few	TRBJ1-2	TRBV12-3/TRBV12-4	-	TGTGCCAGCAGTCCGCGGGGCATTCCGACTGGCTACACCTTC	CASSPRGIPTGYTF
-	TRBJ1-6	TRBV12-3/TRBV12-4	-	TGTGCCAGCAGCTTATTATTGGGTTCACCCCTCCACTTT	CASSLLLGSPLHF
-	TRBJ2-5	TRBV18	TRBD1	TGTGCCAGCTCACCACAGAGACAGGGGGAAGAGACCCAGTACTTC	CASSPQRQGEETQYF
-	TRBJ2-1	TRBV5-1	TRBD1	TGCGCCAGCAGCTTAGGGGACAGCACCAATGAGCAGTTCTTC	CASSLGDSTNEQFF
once	TRBJ2-7	TRBV27	TRBD1	TGTGCCAGCAGCCAAGGACAGGGCCGCTCCTACGAGCAGTACTTC	CASSQGQGRSYEQYF
-	TRBJ2-7	TRBV12-3/TRBV12-4	-	TGTGCCAGCAGTTTATGGGGTCCCTACGAGCAGTACTTC	CASSLWGPYEQYF
-	TRBJ1-4	TRBV6-5	TRBD1	TGTGCCAGCAGTTACAAACCACAGGGGGCGCGGAGTGAAAAACTGTTTTTT	CASSYKPQGARSEKLFF
few	TRBJ2-7	TRBV6-5	-	TGTGCCAGCAGTTACCCCCTCGGAGGGGGGAACTACGAGCAGTACTTC	CASSYPLGGGNYEQYF
-	TRBJ2-7	TRBV5-1	TRBD1	TGCGCCAGCAGTTTGCGGACAGGGACCTCGGCCGAGCAGTACTTC	CASSLRTGTSAEQYF
few	TRBJ1-5	TRBV20-1	TRBD1	TGCAGTACTCTCCTCGGGACAGGAAATCAGCCCCAGCATTTT	CSTLLGTGNQPQHF
-	TRBJ1-2	TRBV21-1	-	TGTGCCAGCAGCACTGGGTTGGCAGGGGTCAACGTGGGAGGCTACACCTTC	CASSTGLAGVNVGGYTF
few	TRBJ1-2	TRBV27	-	TGTGCCAGCAGTTTCGGGGGTTCAGGCTATGGCTACACCTTC	CASSFGGSGYGYTF
few	TRBJ2-2	TRBV5-1	-	TGCGCCAGCAGCTTGGATTCCGGGGAGCTGTTTTTT	CASSLDSGELFF
few	TRBJ2-3	TRBV7-2	-	TGTGCCAGCAGCTTAGCGGGTGGGGCGGGGGCCAACACATATACGCAGTATTTT	CASSLAGGAGANTYTQYF
-	TRBJ1-5	TRBV18	-	TGTGCCAGCTCACCAGGGGGCGGCAATCAGCCCCAGCATTTT	CASSPGGGNQPQHF
-	TRBJ1-5	TRBV20-1	TRBD1	TGCAGTGCTAGAACCGGGACAGGGGCCGGATATAGCAATCAGCCCCAGCATTTT	CSARTGTGAGYSNQPQHF
-	TRBJ2-7	TRBV6-1	-	TGTGCCAGCAGTCGAAAGGGGAGCTCCTACGAGCAGTACTTC	CASSRKGSSYEQYF
-	TRBJ1-1	TRBV19	-	TGTGCCAGTAGTAGAGGGGCGACGAACACTGAAGCTTTCTTT	CASSRGATNTEAFF
-	TRBJ2-1	TRBV6-2/TRBV6-3	-	TGTGCCAGCAACGAGGCGGGGACGTCCTACAATGAGCAGTTCTTC	CASNEAGTSYNEQFF
-	TRBJ2-5	TRBV20-1	TRBD1	TGCAGTGCCCGACAGGGGGCAGGGGAGACCCAGTACTTC	CSARQGAGETQYF
few	TRBJ1-4	TRBV27	-	TGTGCCAATGGCAGGTCCACGAGCGAAAAACTGTTTTTT	CANGRSTSEKLFF
-	TRBJ1-1	TRBV30	-	TGTGCCTGGAGTGTGGGGGGAGGCACTGAAGCTTTCTTT	CAWSVGGGTEAFF
few	TRBJ1-5	TRBV5-1	TRBD1	TGCGCCAGCAGCCCTGGGACAGGTAGCCAGCCCCAGCATTTT	CASSPGTGSQPQHF
medium-sized	TRBJ1-2	TRBV6-5	-	TGTGCCAGCAGTTACTCGGGGGGTAGTAACTATGGCTACACCTTC	CASSYSGGSNYGYTF
-	TRBJ1-4	TRBV5-6	TRBD1	TGTGCCAGCAGCTTCCCAGGGGGCGCGTCGGAAAAACTGTTTTTT	CASSFPGGASEKLFF
few	TRBJ2-3	TRBV20-1	TRBD2	TGCAGTGCTAGAGATCCAGCGGGGGGCGCGAATACGCAGTATTTT	CSARDPAGGANTQYF
-	TRBJ2-3	TRBV9	TRBD2	TGTGCCAGCAGTGAACCGGGACTACAGATAGGTGCGCAGTATTTT	CASSEPGLQIGAQYF
-	TRBJ1-5	TRBV20-1	TRBD1	TGCAGTGCTAGGAACAGGGGAGGCAATCAGCCCCAGCATTTT	CSARNRGGNQPQHF
few	TRBJ2-2	TRBV20-1	-	TGCAGTGCTCGGACTATCAGGGGGACCGGGGAGCTGTTTTTT	CSARTIRGTGELFF
few	TRBJ1-3	TRBV7-8	TRBD1	TGTGCCAGCAGCTTAGTAACAGGGGCCCCCTCTGGAAACACCATATATTTT	CASSLVTGAPSGNTIYF
-	TRBJ1-4	TRBV20-1	-	TGCAGTGCTCAGTCGGTGGGGGGATCGGATGAAAAACTGTTTTTT	CSAQSVGGSDEKLFF
-	TRBJ2-2	TRBV12-3/TRBV12-4	-	TGTGCCAGCAGTTTAGCGCGCTACACCGGGGAGCTGTTTTTT	CASSLARYTGELFF
-	TRBJ2-7	TRBV28	TRBD2	TGTGCCAGCAGTTCCCCCCTTGGAGCCAGCGGGGGACTTTACGAGCAGTACTTC	CASSSPLGASGGLYEQYF
-	TRBJ1-3	TRBV6-1	-	TGTGCCAGCACAGGGGCTACTGGAAACACCATATATTTT	CASTGATGNTIYF
-	TRBJ1-2	TRBV12-3/TRBV12-4	-	TGTGCCAGCAGCGAAAACTATGGCTACACCTTC	CASSENYGYTF
-	TRBJ1-1	TRBV10-1	-	TGCGCCAGCAGTGCTAGGGGGACTGAAGCTTTCTTT	CASSARGTEAFF
-	TRBJ1-2	TRBV25-1	-	TGTGCCAGCGGACCCGCCGGGAAAAACTATGGCTACACCTTC	CASGPAGKNYGYTF